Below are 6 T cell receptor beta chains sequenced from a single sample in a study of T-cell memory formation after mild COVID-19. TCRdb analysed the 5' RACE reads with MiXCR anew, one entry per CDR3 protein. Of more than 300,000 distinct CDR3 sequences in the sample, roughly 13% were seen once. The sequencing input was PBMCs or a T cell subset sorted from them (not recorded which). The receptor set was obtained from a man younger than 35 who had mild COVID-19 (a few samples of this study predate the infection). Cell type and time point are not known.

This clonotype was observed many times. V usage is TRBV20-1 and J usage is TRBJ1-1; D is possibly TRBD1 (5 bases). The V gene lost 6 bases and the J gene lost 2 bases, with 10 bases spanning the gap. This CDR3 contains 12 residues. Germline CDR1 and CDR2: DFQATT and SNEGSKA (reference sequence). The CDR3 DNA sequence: TGCAGTGCGCAGGGTCCCAACACTGAAGCTTTCTTT. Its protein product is CSAQGPNTEAFF.

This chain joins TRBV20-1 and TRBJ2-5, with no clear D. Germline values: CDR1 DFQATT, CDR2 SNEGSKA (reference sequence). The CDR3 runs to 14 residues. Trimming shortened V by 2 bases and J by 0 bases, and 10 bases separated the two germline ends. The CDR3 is CSARRAPHQETQYF. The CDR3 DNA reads TGCAGTGCTAGACGGGCCCCCCACCAAGAGACCCAGTACTTC.

In DNA form, the CDR3 reads TGCGCCAGCAGCTTTGCCCCAGGGACCTATGGCTACACCTTC. Translating it yields CASSFAPGTYGYTF. The chain joins TRBV5-1 to TRBJ1-2, with TRBD1 as a possible D gene (5 bases). The CDR3 covers 14 residues. Germline CDR1 SGHRS, CDR2 YFSETQ. The V and J ends lost 2 bases and 4 bases respectively, with 12 bases between them.

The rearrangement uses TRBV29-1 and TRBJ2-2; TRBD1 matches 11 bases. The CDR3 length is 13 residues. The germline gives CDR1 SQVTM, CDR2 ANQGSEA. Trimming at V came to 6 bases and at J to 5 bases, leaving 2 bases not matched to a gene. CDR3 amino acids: CSVGTGGTGELFF. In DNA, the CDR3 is TGCAGCGTCGGGACAGGGGGTACCGGGGAGCTGTTTTTT.

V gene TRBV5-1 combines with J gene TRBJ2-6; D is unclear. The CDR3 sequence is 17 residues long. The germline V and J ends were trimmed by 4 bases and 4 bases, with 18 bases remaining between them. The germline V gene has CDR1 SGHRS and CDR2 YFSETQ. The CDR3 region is CASSRDRSAWGANVLTF. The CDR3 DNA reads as TGCGCCAGCAGCCGAGATAGGAGTGCGTGGGGGGCCAACGTCCTGACTTTC.

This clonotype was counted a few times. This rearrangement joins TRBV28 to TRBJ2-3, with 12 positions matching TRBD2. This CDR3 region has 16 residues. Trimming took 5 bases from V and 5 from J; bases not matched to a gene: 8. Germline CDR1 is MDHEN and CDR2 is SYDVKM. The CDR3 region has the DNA TGTGCCAGCAGTACCCCTAGCGGGGGGGCAGGAGATACGCAGTATTTT. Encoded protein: CASSTPSGGAGDTQYF.